Following are 27 T cell receptor beta chains from one sample sequenced in a study of T cells in Graves' hyperthyroidism and ophthalmopathy. What was amplified from RNA transcripts were TCR beta CDR3 regions. The study used the HTBI primer set for a first-round RT-PCR of the TCR CDR3. TCRdb redid the calling of the multiplex PCR reads with MiXCR, one entry per CDR3 protein. This repertoire shows fewer than 600,000 distinct CDR3 sequences, 14% found once; its top ten account for approximately 15%. The sequenced sample was blood. The receptor source for this set is a woman aged 40 to 50 with Graves' hyperthyroidism.

This clonotype was counted only a few times. J is TRBJ1-1 and V is TRBV19, with unresolved D. V was pared by 7 bases and J by 2 bases, with 17 bases between. The germline CDR1 and CDR2 sequences are LNHDA and SQIVND (reference sequence). This CDR3 contains 15 residues. This chain's CDR3 is CASTPFDTPNTEAFF. CDR3 DNA sequence: TGTGCCAGTACCCCTTTCGACACACCCAACACTGAAGCTTTCTTT.

The chain is built from TRBV28 and TRBJ1-1, with a tentative D call TRBD1 (6 bases). From germline, CDR1 is MDHEN and CDR2 SYDVKM. Trimming removed 5 bases at V and 4 bases at J, with 17 bases between. CDR3 size: 15 residues. Here the CDR3 DNA reads TGTGCCAGCAGTCCCCCTTACCAGGGGACCACTGAAGCTTTCTTT. Its translation is CASSPPYQGTTEAFF.

The sample holds many counts of this clonotype. The V call is TRBV6-1, the J call TRBJ1-5; unclear D gene. The germline CDR1 and CDR2 sequences are MNHNS and SASEGT. The CDR3 length is 15 residues. Between the trimmed V and J ends, which lost 3 bases and 1 base, there was a span of 10 bases. CDR3 protein: CASSEHSGSNQPQHF. The DNA for the CDR3 is TGTGCCAGCAGTGAGCACAGTGGGAGCAATCAGCCCCAGCATTTT.

This clonotype was seen repeatedly, ten times or more. This chain links TRBV20-1 with TRBJ2-3; perhaps TRBD1 as D (6 bases). This CDR3 comprises 12 residues. CDR1 DFQATT and CDR2 SNEGSKA come from the germline V gene (reference sequence). Trimming removed 6 bases at V and 7 bases at J, with 14 bases between. This chain's CDR3 is CSASVTGNTQYF. The CDR3 DNA is TGCAGTGCCTCTGTAACAGGGAATACGCAGTATTTT.

Many counts were recorded for this clonotype. This chain joins TRBV29-1 and TRBJ2-1; a weak D match, TRBD1 (5 bases). This CDR3 region has 13 residues. CDR1 and CDR2 from the germline V gene are SQVTM and ANQGSEA. V was clipped by 3 bases and J by 8 bases, with 14 bases between them. CDR3 sequence (DNA): TGCAGCGTTGAGGGCCAGGGTAGGCATGAGCAGTTCTTC. Residues: CSVEGQGRHEQFF.

In DNA, the CDR3 is TGTGCCAGCAGTTACGTACAGGGGTCCTACAATGAGCAGTTCTTC. This encodes CASSYVQGSYNEQFF. The chain uses TRBV28 and TRBJ2-1, with 7 bases that match TRBD1. This CDR3 spans 15 amino acids. CDR1 MDHEN and CDR2 SYDVKM come from the germline V gene. Germline trimming cut 4 bases from V and 1 base from J; bases unmatched to any gene: 4. The full variable domain, its missing parts supplied by reference TRBV28 and TRBJ2-1, is DVKVTQSSRYLVKRTGEKVFLECVQDMDHENMFWYRQDPGLGLRLIYFSYDVKMKEKGDIPEGYSVSREKKERFSLILESASTNQTSMYLCASSYVQGSYNEQFFGPGTRLTVL.

This clonotype was picked up many times. J is TRBJ1-1 and V is TRBV6-5; D perhaps matches TRBD1 (5 bases). The germline CDR1 and CDR2 sequences are MNHEY and SVGAGI. The germline V and J ends were trimmed by 0 bases and 1 base, with 18 bases remaining between them. The CDR3 contains 18 residues. Here the CDR3 reads CASSYSKARGPQNTEAFF. The DNA of the CDR3 is TGTGCCAGCAGTTACTCGAAGGCAAGGGGACCCCAGAACACTGAAGCTTTCTTT.

The CDR3 is CASSWTPGQGESTDTQYF. CDR3 DNA: TGTGCCAGCAGCTGGACCCCGGGACAGGGGGAAAGCACAGATACGCAGTATTTT. V usage is TRBV5-6 and J usage is TRBJ2-3; 11 positions match TRBD1. This CDR3 spans 18 amino acids. The J segment lost 0 bases and the V segment lost 3 bases, leaving 9 bases of the junction unmatched. The germline V gene encodes CDR1 SGHDT and CDR2 YYEEEE.

In DNA form, the CDR3 reads TGTGCCACCAACAGGGGGAGGAAAGGTATGAACACTGAAGCTTTCTTT. Encoded protein: CATNRGRKGMNTEAFF. This chain links TRBV24-1 with TRBJ1-1, with TRBD1 matching over 8 bases. V was clipped by 8 bases and J by 0 bases; unmatched bases: 10. Germline V gene sequence: CDR1 KGHDR, CDR2 SFDVKD. The CDR3 is 16 amino acids.

The chain carries TRBV7-9 and TRBJ2-1; weak D call: TRBD1 (5 bases). CDR3 size: 15 residues. V dropped 0 bases and J dropped 0 bases, with 6 bases sitting between them. Germline values: CDR1 SEHNR, CDR2 FQNEAQ (reference sequence). Here the CDR3 reads CASSLATVSYNEQFF. Written as DNA, the CDR3 is TGTGCCAGCAGCTTAGCGACAGTCTCCTACAATGAGCAGTTCTTC.

This clonotype was recorded many times. The V gene is TRBV6-1, the J gene TRBJ2-2; maybe TRBD1 (6 bases). Trimming left V 1 base short and J 4 bases short, with 7 bases between. Germline CDR1 reads MNHNS; CDR2 reads SASEGT. CDR3 length equals 14 residues. CDR3 residues: CASSEVQGTGELFF. Written as DNA, the CDR3 is TGTGCCAGCAGTGAAGTACAGGGCACCGGGGAGCTGTTTTTT.

This clonotype was counted at least ten times. DNA of the CDR3: TGTGCCAGCATCTCCCCGGGACAAGGGTACAATGAGCAGTTCTTC. This codes for CASISPGQGYNEQFF. The chain combines TRBV28 with TRBJ2-1; D is possibly TRBD1 (6 bases). The V end was cut by 7 bases, the J end by 4 bases, with 17 bases between. This CDR3 is built from 15 residues. Germline V gene lookup returns CDR1 MDHEN and CDR2 SYDVKM.

The chain is built from TRBV18 and TRBJ1-3; the D is unclear. Germline CDR1 KGHSH, CDR2 LQKENI. The CDR3 has 14 residues. V lost 6 bases and J 0 bases, leaving 9 bases between the germline ends. CDR3 in DNA: TGTGCCAGCTCGGGATACCTCTCTGGAAACACCATATATTTT. Translated: CASSGYLSGNTIYF.

The rearrangement links TRBV2 to TRBJ1-5, with D possibly matching TRBD1 (6 bases). CDR3 length: 13 residues. Trimming removed 7 bases from V and 4 bases from J, with 11 bases in between. The germline V gene encodes CDR1 SNHLY and CDR2 FYNNEI. The CDR3: CASNQDRNQPQHF. For the CDR3, the DNA is TGTGCCAGCAACCAGGACAGAAATCAGCCCCAGCATTTT.

This chain joins TRBV19 and TRBJ1-5, with D possibly TRBD1 on 6 matching bases. Per the germline V gene, CDR1 is LNHDA and CDR2 is SQIVND (reference sequence). CDR3 length: 15 amino acids. The V gene lost 4 bases and the J gene lost 2 bases, with 12 bases spanning the gap. CDR3 sequence: CASSNSGAGNQPQHF. The DNA for the CDR3 is TGTGCCAGTAGTAACTCGGGGGCTGGCAATCAGCCCCAGCATTTT.

This clonotype was counted at least ten times. The rearrangement uses TRBV29-1 and TRBJ1-5; TRBD1 agrees at 8 bases. Germline CDR1 is SQVTM and CDR2 is ANQGSEA. The CDR3 loop spans 14 amino acids. V dropped 4 bases and J dropped 2; count of bases not matched to a gene: 4. CDR3 coding DNA: TGCAGCGTTGCAGGGGGCACTGGCAATCAGCCCCAGCATTTT. It encodes CSVAGGTGNQPQHF. Looking up the rest from reference TRBV29-1 and TRBJ1-5 gives the full variable domain: SAVISQKPSRDICQRGTSLTIQCQVDSQVTMMFWYRQQPGQSLTLIATANQGSEATYESGFVIDKFPISRPNLTFSTLTVSNMSPEDSSIYLCSVAGGTGNQPQHFGDGTRLSIL.

This clonotype was seen a handful of times. The chain combines TRBV28 with TRBJ2-2; D uncertain. The V gene lost 4 bases and the J gene lost 2 bases, with 8 bases spanning the gap. Germline V gene data show CDR1 as MDHEN and CDR2 as SYDVKM. The CDR3 runs to 14 residues. CDR3 sequence: CASSSSPNTGELFF. For the CDR3, the DNA is TGTGCCAGCAGTTCATCCCCAAACACCGGGGAGCTGTTTTTT.

V and J are TRBV30 and TRBJ2-6; D possibly corresponds to TRBD2 (5 bases). The V gene's germline CDR1 is GTSNPN and CDR2 SVGIG (reference sequence). V lost 6 bases and J 4 bases, leaving 22 bases between the germline ends. This CDR3 comprises 17 residues. This chain's CDR3 is CACKPWASPGGANVLTF. CDR3 bases: TGTGCCTGTAAACCATGGGCCTCCCCGGGGGGGGCCAACGTCCTGACTTTC.

CDR3 residues: CSADDAPYEQYF. The CDR3 nucleotides are TGCAGTGCAGATGACGCCCCCTACGAGCAGTACTTC. The V and J genes are TRBV20-1 and TRBJ2-7; D remains ambiguous. Germline V gene sequence: CDR1 DFQATT, CDR2 SNEGSKA (reference sequence). CDR3 length equals 12 residues. V lost 6 bases to trimming and J lost 2 bases, with 11 bases between them.

This clonotype was detected ten times or more. This chain links TRBV11-2 with TRBJ2-1, with a weak D call TRBD2 (5 bases). Germline CDR1 reads SGHAT; CDR2 reads FQNNGV. The CDR3 extends over 13 amino acids. The germline V and J ends were trimmed by 2 bases and 6 bases, with 8 bases remaining between them. The CDR3 spells CASSLTGFNEQFF. The CDR3 coding sequence is TGTGCCAGCAGCTTAACGGGATTCAATGAGCAGTTCTTC.

Only a few counts were recorded for this clonotype. The chain is built from TRBV9 and TRBJ2-1, with D perhaps TRBD2 (6 bases). The germline V gene encodes CDR1 SGDLS and CDR2 YYNGEE. This CDR3 has 15 residues. The V and J ends lost 4 bases and 5 bases respectively, with 16 bases between them. This CDR3 is CASSRQGGVNNEQFF. In DNA form, the CDR3 reads TGTGCCAGCAGCCGGCAGGGAGGAGTCAACAATGAGCAGTTCTTC.

There are many counts of this clonotype. This chain connects TRBV27 to TRBJ2-1; 10 nucleotides align to TRBD2. Unmatched junction bases numbered 5, after V lost 7 bases and J lost 2 bases. Germline V gives CDR1 MNHEY, CDR2 SMNVEV (reference sequence). There are 15 residues in the CDR3. The DNA for the CDR3 is TGTGCCAGCACCTCGCTAGCGGGAGCCTACAATGAGCAGTTCTTC. Protein: CASTSLAGAYNEQFF.

This clonotype was counted a few times. The rearrangement uses TRBV20-1 and TRBJ2-1, with 8 bases fitting TRBD2. This CDR3 region has 16 residues. CDR1 is DFQATT, CDR2 SNEGSKA, per germline (reference sequence). V trimming: 2 bases; J trimming: 2 bases; junction bases outside the gene matches: 8. The CDR3 region has the DNA TGCAGTGCTAGAAGTTCGAGCGGGAGCCCCTACAATGAGCAGTTCTTC. Its protein is CSARSSSGSPYNEQFF.

The table lists this clonotype with many counts. The chain has TRBV20-1 and TRBJ2-7; D might be TRBD1 or TRBD2, each matching 5 bases. The CDR3 is made up of 13 amino acids. V shed 2 bases and J shed 1 base, with 9 bases lying between them. CDR1 and CDR2 from the germline V gene are DFQATT and SNEGSKA (reference sequence). The CDR3 loop is CSARMGESYEQYF. CDR3 bases: TGCAGTGCTAGAATGGGGGAATCCTACGAGCAGTACTTC.

CDR3 nucleotides: TGTGCCAGCAGCTTGGTCCAGGGGCCCCCTAATGAAAAACTGTTTTTT. It specifies CASSLVQGPPNEKLFF. The chain employs TRBV5-6 and TRBJ1-4; maybe TRBD1 (6 bases). This CDR3 comprises 16 residues. Germline V lookup: CDR1 SGHDT, CDR2 YYEEEE. V dropped 0 bases and J dropped 3 bases, with 12 bases sitting between them.

This clonotype appeared a single time. This may stem from a read error, because a much larger clone lies one nucleotide away. The chain links TRBV10-3 to TRBJ1-2; no definite D call. Germline lookup yields CDR1 ENHRY and CDR2 SYGVKD. CDR3 length equals 15 residues. The CDR3 DNA reads TGTGCCAGCAGTTTAAGTTCCCGGTCGGACTATGGCTACGCCTTC. Amino acid sequence: CASSLSSRSDYGYAF.

In this sample, this clonotype turned up many times. The rearrangement uses TRBV9 and TRBJ2-7; 7 bases line up with TRBD1. The germline gives CDR1 SGDLS, CDR2 YYNGEE. This CDR3 has 14 amino acids. Trimming removed 2 bases from V and 2 bases from J; junction bases left unmatched: 4. CDR3 coding DNA: TGTGCCAGCAGCGTCGGGACAGATACCTACGAGCAGTACTTC. Translated, it gives CASSVGTDTYEQYF.